The T cell receptor beta chain under discussion was sequenced for a study of monozygotic twins with inflammatory bowel disease. Overall study findings and caveats: Researchers report that IBD patients shared fewer clonotypes with others than healthy twins, especially amid disease activity. Results did not support any single strong IBD-associated signal or clonotype.

The CDR3 covers 14 residues. Germline CDR1 and CDR2: SGHRS and YFSETQ. TCRdb re-called the 5' RACE reads and catalogs CDR3 proteins one per entry, DNA excluded. In all, the sample yields under 45,000 distinct CDR3 sequences. About this clonotype: Antigen specificity is unknown.

Sequenced input: blood. The J gene is TRBJ1-1, the V gene TRBV5-1; TCRdb reports TRBD1, a call that lacks DNA to check it against. The TCR was taken from a human donor with ulcerative colitis or Crohn's disease, or a healthy co-twin of an affected twin (not recorded which). The CDR3 spells CASNRQVGNTEAFF.